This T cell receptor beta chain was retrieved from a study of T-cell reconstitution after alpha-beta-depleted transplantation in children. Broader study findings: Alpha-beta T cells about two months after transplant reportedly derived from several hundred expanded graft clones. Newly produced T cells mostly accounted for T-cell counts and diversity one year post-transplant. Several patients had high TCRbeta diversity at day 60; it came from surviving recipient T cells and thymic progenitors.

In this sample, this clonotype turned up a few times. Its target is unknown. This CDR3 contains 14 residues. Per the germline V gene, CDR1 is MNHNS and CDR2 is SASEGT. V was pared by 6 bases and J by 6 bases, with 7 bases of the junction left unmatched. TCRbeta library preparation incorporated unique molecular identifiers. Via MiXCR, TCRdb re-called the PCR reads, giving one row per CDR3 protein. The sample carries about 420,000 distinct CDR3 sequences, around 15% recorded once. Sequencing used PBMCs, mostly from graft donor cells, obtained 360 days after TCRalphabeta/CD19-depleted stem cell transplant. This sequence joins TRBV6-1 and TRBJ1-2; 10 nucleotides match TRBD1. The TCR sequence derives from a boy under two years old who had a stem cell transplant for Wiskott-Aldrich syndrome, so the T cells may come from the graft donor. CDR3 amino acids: CASRKGQGENGYTF. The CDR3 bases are TGTGCCAGCAGAAAAGGACAGGGGGAAAATGGCTACACCTTC.